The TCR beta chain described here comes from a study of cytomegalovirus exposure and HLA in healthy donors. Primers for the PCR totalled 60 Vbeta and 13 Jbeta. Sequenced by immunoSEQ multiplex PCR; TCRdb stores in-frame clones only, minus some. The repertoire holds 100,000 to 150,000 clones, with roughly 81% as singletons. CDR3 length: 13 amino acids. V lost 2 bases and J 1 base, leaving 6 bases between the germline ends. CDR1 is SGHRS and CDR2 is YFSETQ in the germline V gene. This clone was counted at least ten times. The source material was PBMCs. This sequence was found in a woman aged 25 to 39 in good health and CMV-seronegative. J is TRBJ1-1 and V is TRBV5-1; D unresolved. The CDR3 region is CASSFEGNTEAFF. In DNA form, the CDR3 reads TGCGCCAGCAGCTTCGAGGGGAACACTGAAGCTTTCTTT.